The 21 T cell receptor beta chains in this list originate from one sample, sequenced in a study of cytomegalovirus exposure and HLA in healthy donors (TCRdb year 2017). The library was built by means of the immunoSEQ multiplex PCR assay. The multiplex PCR relied on a mix of 60 forward primers for TCR Vbeta segments and 13 reverse primers for TCR Jbeta segments. TCRdb limited this immuneACCESS table to in-frame rearrangements with V and J called. A share of clones is missing; checked studies link under half to unresolved V genes, and the rest is unexplained. The sample records about 170,000 clones, 79% of which are singletons. Clones ranked in the top ten supply under 3% of the sample. The sample comprised PBMCs. Receptor source: a woman between 50 and 59 years old in good health and CMV-seronegative.

This clone has at least ten counts. The chain joins TRBV29-1 to TRBJ1-4, with unresolved D. Germline assignment: CDR1 SQVTM and CDR2 ANQGSEA. The CDR3 is 12 residues long. The CDR3 DNA is TGCGCTAGCCGAGCAACTAATGAAAAACTGTTTTTT. Its protein product is CASRATNEKLFF.

The chain is built from TRBV15 and TRBJ1-5, with TRBD1 as a possible D gene (5 bases). The CDR3 is 11 amino acids. V was cut by 9 bases and J by 6 bases, with 9 bases left in between. Germline CDR1 is LNHNV and CDR2 is YYDKDF (reference sequence). The DNA for the CDR3 is TGTGCCACTGGGGCTCGTCAGCCCCAGCATTTT. The encoded protein is CATGARQPQHF.

Of note for this clone: The sample holds other DNA sequences that translate to the same CDR3. The rearrangement joins TRBV5-4 to TRBJ2-1; the D gene is possibly TRBD2 (6 bases). Trimming stripped 0 bases from V and 1 base from J, with 8 bases between. The CDR3 spans 15 residues. Germline CDR1 SGHNT, CDR2 YYREEE (reference sequence). As DNA, the CDR3 is TGTGCCAGCAGCTTGGAACGGGAGTCCTACAATGAGCAGTTCTTC. Protein: CASSLERESYNEQFF.

The V and J genes are TRBV9 and TRBJ2-1; maybe TRBD2 (6 bases). The CDR3 spans 15 residues. V dropped 7 bases and J dropped 8 bases, with 22 bases sitting between them. The germline V gene encodes CDR1 SGDLS and CDR2 YYNGEE. The CDR3 spells CASGLGGSLRDEQFF. CDR3 nucleotides: TGTGCCAGCGGGCTCGGGGGATCCCTTCGGGATGAGCAGTTCTTC.

Only a few counts were recorded for this clone. The chain joins TRBV7-9 to TRBJ2-1; 12 positions agree with TRBD2. The CDR3 covers 17 residues. Germline loops: CDR1 SEHNR, CDR2 FQNEAQ (reference sequence). J gave up 8 bases and V 4 bases, and 12 bases lay outside the gene matches. CDR3: CASSSSASGGAAHEQFF. The DNA of the CDR3 is TGTGCCAGCAGCTCCAGCGCTAGCGGGGGGGCCGCGCATGAGCAGTTCTTC.

The rearrangement links TRBV19 to TRBJ2-3, with a possible D match to TRBD2 (5 bases). The CDR3 runs to 15 residues. Germline V lookup: CDR1 LNHDA, CDR2 SQIVND (reference sequence). Trimming cost V 2 bases and J 1 base, with 10 bases left between them. The CDR3 region is CASSIRGPGTDTQYF. In DNA, the CDR3 is TGTGCCAGTAGTATAAGAGGGCCCGGCACAGATACGCAGTATTTT.

The genes are TRBV29-1 and TRBJ2-3, with 9 bases that match TRBD2. The germline gives CDR1 SQVTM, CDR2 ANQGSEA. Losses at the gene ends were 4 bases for V and 2 bases for J; bases not matched to a gene: 22. There are 20 residues in the CDR3. This CDR3 is CSVALRRGGGFISSTDTQYF. The CDR3 coding sequence is TGCAGCGTTGCCCTCCGGCGGGGGGGCGGGTTCATCAGTTCCACAGATACGCAGTATTTT.

The chain recombines TRBV10-2 with TRBJ2-5, with TRBD1 matching over 8 bases. CDR1 and CDR2 from the germline V gene are WSHSY and SAAADI. CDR3 length: 14 residues. V was pared by 3 bases and J by 7 bases, with 7 bases of the junction left unmatched. CDR3 protein: CASSDAGGWVTQYF. The CDR3 DNA follows: TGCGCCAGCAGTGACGCAGGGGGCTGGGTGACCCAGTACTTC.

V gene TRBV6-5 combines with J gene TRBJ2-1, with TRBD2 matching over 8 bases. Germline CDR1 and CDR2: MNHEY and SVGAGI. The CDR3 length is 15 residues. Losses at the gene ends were 0 bases for V and 10 bases for J; bases not matched to a gene: 8. CDR3 sequence: CASSYSTGGLGEQFF. The CDR3 DNA reads TGTGCCAGCAGTTACTCGACGGGGGGGCTCGGGGAGCAGTTCTTC.

The chain employs TRBV19 and TRBJ1-2; 11 nucleotides agree with TRBD1. The CDR3 has 14 residues. The V gene end was trimmed by 10 bases and the J gene end by 4 bases; junction bases not matched to a gene: 8. The V gene's germline CDR1 is LNHDA and CDR2 SQIVND (reference sequence). The CDR3 spells CATHPGQGGYGYTF. The DNA for the CDR3 is TGTGCCACCCATCCGGGACAGGGGGGCTATGGCTACACCTTC.

The chain combines TRBV28 with TRBJ2-1; 13 positions match TRBD2. The V segment lost 2 bases and the J segment 8 bases; nucleotides outside the gene matches: 15. Germline V gene data show CDR1 as MDHEN and CDR2 as SYDVKM. This CDR3 region has 19 residues. The CDR3 DNA sequence: TGTGCCAGCAGTTTAAGGGCGCGTTTACTAGCGGGAGGGAGGCATGAGCAGTTCTTC. Residues: CASSLRARLLAGGRHEQFF.

The chain uses TRBV2 and TRBJ1-5; the match to TRBD1 covers 7 bases. The length of the CDR3 is 15 residues. The trim removed 6 bases at V and 4 bases at J, leaving 9 bases unmatched. In germline, CDR1 is SNHLY, CDR2 FYNNEI. The CDR3 nucleotides are TGTGCCAGCAGCCGCAGAGGGGGCTCGAATCAGCCCCAGCATTTT. This codes for CASSRRGGSNQPQHF.

The chain is built from TRBV6-5 and TRBJ2-5; D may be TRBD1 (5 bases). The J call may not be correct, given that the DNA end is closer to TRBJ2-7. The CDR3 consists of 15 residues. Germline CDR1 reads MNHEY; CDR2 reads SVGAGI. The DNA for the CDR3 is TGTGCCAGCAGTAGGACAAAGGGGATTTCCTACGAGCAGTACTTC. Translating gives CASSRTKGISYEQYF.

This chain links TRBV28 with TRBJ2-2; D uncertain. The CDR3 is made up of 15 amino acids. CDR1 and CDR2 from the germline V gene are MDHEN and SYDVKM. Deletions cut 3 bases from V and 6 bases from J, with 14 bases between. CDR3 sequence: CASSFLAERPGELFF. The CDR3 DNA sequence: TGTGCCAGCAGTTTCCTGGCGGAACGGCCCGGGGAGCTGTTTTTT.

The rearrangement uses TRBV9 and TRBJ2-1; D unresolved. The CDR3 runs to 13 residues. The V gene's germline CDR1 is SGDLS and CDR2 YYNGEE. V was cut by 0 bases and J by 6 bases, with 7 bases left in between. The CDR3 sequence is CASSVGLPNEQFF. In nucleotides, the CDR3 is TGTGCCAGCAGCGTAGGACTGCCCAATGAGCAGTTCTTC.

V and J are TRBV10-3 and TRBJ2-7, with 7 positions matching TRBD2. V lost 0 bases to trimming and J lost 2 bases; unmatched junction nucleotides: 4. This CDR3 contains 15 residues. CDR1 and CDR2 (germline): ENHRY, SYGVKD. The CDR3 bases are TGTGCCATCAGTGAGTCGGCTAGCGGAACCTACGAGCAGTACTTC. Translating gives CAISESASGTYEQYF.

The chain joins TRBV11-2 to TRBJ2-7, with TRBD2 matching 10 bases. The CDR3 consists of 17 residues. CDR1 is SGHAT, CDR2 FQNNGV, per germline. Trimming cost V 1 base and J 0 bases; bases outside gene matches: 6. The CDR3: CASSLGARTSGSYEQYF. The CDR3 DNA reads as TGTGCCAGCAGCTTAGGCGCTCGGACTAGCGGCTCCTACGAGCAGTACTTC. The complete variable domain, with remaining parts taken from reference TRBV11-2 and TRBJ2-7, reads EAGVAQSPRYKIIEKRQSVAFWCNPISGHATLYWYQQILGQGPKLLIQFQNNGVVDDSQLPKDRFSAERLKGVDSTLKIQPAKLEDSAVYLCASSLGARTSGSYEQYFGPGTRLTVT.

The chain carries TRBV19 and TRBJ2-1; D may be TRBD1 (5 bases). The CDR3 has 14 residues. Trimming cost V 6 bases and J 0 bases, with 9 bases left between them. CDR1 is LNHDA and CDR2 is SQIVND in the germline V gene (reference sequence). This chain's CDR3 is CASRGPLSYNEQFF. As DNA, the CDR3 is TGTGCCAGTAGGGGGCCACTCTCCTACAATGAGCAGTTCTTC.

The rearrangement uses TRBV4-3 and TRBJ2-2, with D possibly TRBD2 on 6 matching bases. Trimming shortened V by 0 bases and J by 3 bases, and 14 bases separated the two germline ends. CDR3 length equals 17 residues. CDR1 LGHNA and CDR2 YSLEER come from the germline V gene. Here the CDR3 reads CASSQEVTGLYTGELFF. The CDR3 nucleotides read TGCGCCAGCAGCCAAGAAGTAACGGGACTGTACACCGGGGAGCTGTTTTTT.

The chain is built from TRBV11-2 and TRBJ2-3; TRBD2 matches 9 bases. Germline V gives CDR1 SGHAT, CDR2 FQNNGV. V lost 5 bases, J lost 1 base, and 13 bases stayed unmatched. The CDR3 spans 18 residues. CDR3 sequence: CASSPPSGTSFGTDTQYF. CDR3 in DNA: TGTGCCAGCAGCCCACCCTCCGGGACTAGCTTCGGCACAGATACGCAGTATTTT.

The chain has TRBV5-3 and TRBJ2-7, with 7 nucleotides matching TRBD2. TRBV5-3 is marked as an open reading frame, function uncertain. The V gene end was trimmed by 1 base and the J gene end by 3 bases; junction bases not matched to a gene: 4. The CDR3 totals 14 residues. The CDR3 sequence: CARSLWRESYEQYF. As DNA, the CDR3 is TGTGCCAGAAGCTTGTGGCGGGAGAGCTACGAGCAGTACTTC.